Given below is one T cell receptor beta chain in context. Its cognate antigen is unknown. This sample was included in a study of cytomegalovirus exposure and HLA in healthy donors. Study overall: The approximately 670 first-cohort repertoires shared a platform with the 130 or so validation repertoires, as reported in a later analysis. General study findings and limits: Cytomegalovirus association was assigned to around 150 TCR beta chains. The classifier, whose performance was assessed in both the original and validation cohorts, reportedly diagnosed cytomegalovirus status with high specificity and sensitivity. In vitro data verified three CMV-associated chains as specific for CMV antigens.

Produced via immunoSEQ multiplex PCR; TCRdb's table is partial and in-frame only. The table has some 88,000 clones, approximately 96% seen once. CDR1 SGHNT and CDR2 YYREEE come from the germline V gene (reference sequence). Losses at the gene ends were 3 bases for V and 6 bases for J; bases not matched to a gene: 12. This CDR3 has 15 amino acids. This sequence originates from a man between 18 and 35 years old in good health and CMV-seronegative. The sample taken for sequencing was PBMCs. This chain joins TRBV5-4 and TRBJ2-7, with TRBD2 identical over 7 bases. The CDR3 reads CASSSEGLRGSEQYF. The CDR3 DNA sequence: TGTGCCAGCAGCTCGGAGGGACTACGCGGCTCCGAGCAGTACTTC.